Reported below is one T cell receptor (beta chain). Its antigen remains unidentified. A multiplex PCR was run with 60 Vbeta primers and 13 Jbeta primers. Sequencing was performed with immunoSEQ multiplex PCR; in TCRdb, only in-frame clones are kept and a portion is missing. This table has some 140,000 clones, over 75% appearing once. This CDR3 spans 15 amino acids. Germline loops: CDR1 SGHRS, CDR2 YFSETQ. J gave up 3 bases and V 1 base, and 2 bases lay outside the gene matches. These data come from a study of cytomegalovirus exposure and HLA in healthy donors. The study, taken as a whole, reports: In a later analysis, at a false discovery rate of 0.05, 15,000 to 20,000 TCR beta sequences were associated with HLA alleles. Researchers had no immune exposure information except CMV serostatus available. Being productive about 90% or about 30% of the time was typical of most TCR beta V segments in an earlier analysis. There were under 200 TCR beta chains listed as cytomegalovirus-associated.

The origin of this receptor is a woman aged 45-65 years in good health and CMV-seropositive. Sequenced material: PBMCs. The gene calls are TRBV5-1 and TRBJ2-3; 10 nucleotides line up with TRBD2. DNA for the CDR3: TGCGCCAGCAGCTTGTTGACTAGCGGGACAGATACGCAGTATTTT. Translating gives CASSLLTSGTDTQYF.